The TCR beta chain described here comes from a study of T cells in Graves' hyperthyroidism and ophthalmopathy. In the study overall: At initial diagnosis, before any treatment had begun, peripheral blood was obtained. Notes on the study in general: Also found in blood were most expanded thyroid clonotypes above 0.001.

In its sample, this clonotype was seen a few times. Its antigen is still unknown. RNA transcripts served as the template for amplifying TCR beta CDR3 regions. HTBI primers drove first-round RT-PCR of the TCR CDR3. Using its own MiXCR run on the multiplex PCR reads, TCRdb lists one record per CDR3 protein. The table has about 770,000 distinct CDR3 sequences, 18% seen once; the top ten hold 16%. Trimming cost V 7 bases and J 0 bases, with 13 bases left between them. The V gene's germline CDR1 is SNHLY and CDR2 FYNNEI. The CDR3 loop spans 15 amino acids. Orbital computed tomography, thyroid ultrasound, serum thyroxine and TRAb, and clinical symptoms together informed the diagnoses. Drawn at first hyperthyroidism diagnosis, the blood sample preceded any ophthalmopathy symptoms.

The rearrangement joins TRBV2 to TRBJ2-1, with D perhaps TRBD1 (5 bases). The clonotype comes from a woman between 50 and 59 years old with Graves' hyperthyroidism that later progressed to Graves' ophthalmopathy. The specimen sequenced was blood. CDR3 DNA sequence: TGTGCCAGCACTGTAGACAGTTCCTCCTACAATGAGCAGTTCTTC. Protein: CASTVDSSSYNEQFF.